This T cell receptor (beta chain) was retrieved from a study of blood T cell repertoires in COVID-19. Study-level background: PBMCs, B-cell-depleted T cells, or T cells were the source of the cDNA or gDNA that made up the material.

Methods used by the authors: Using reference gene primer amplification, nucleated cell counts were estimated. This table comes from immunoSEQ multiplex PCR, and its TCRdb copy is limited to in-frame clones, with some not included. The DNA was the basis for D and trimming; V, J and clone size are from that table. The sample yields 75,000 to 100,000 clones, approximately 81% seen once. Germline CDR1 is SGHRS and CDR2 is YFSETQ. This CDR3 has 15 residues. Unmatched junction bases numbered 5, after V lost 2 bases and J lost 5 bases. Sequenced material: peripheral blood. The rearrangement joins TRBV5-1 to TRBJ2-1, with TRBD2 matching 9 bases. This receptor was identified in a man aged 60 to 69 with acute or convalescent COVID-19. The CDR3 region is CASSLKLAGDNEQFF. In DNA, the CDR3 is TGCGCCAGCAGCTTAAAATTAGCGGGGGACAATGAGCAGTTCTTC.